This T cell receptor (beta chain) was identified during a study of blood T cell repertoires in COVID-19. Study context: Spain, Italy and the United States supplied samples that represented acute and convalescent COVID-19. The cDNA or gDNA used as material had been derived from T cells, B-cell-depleted T cells, or PBMCs.

V was clipped by 0 bases and J by 7 bases; unmatched bases: 6. Germline loops: CDR1 SGDLS, CDR2 YYNGEE. The CDR3 runs 16 residues. Worth noting for this clone: This CDR3 is also generated by other DNA sequences in the sample.

Measured with immunoSEQ multiplex PCR; TCRdb has only the in-frame clones, and not every one. This table has about 150,000 clones, 87% appearing once. This chain joins TRBV9 and TRBJ1-6, with 8 positions matching TRBD1. Source material: peripheral blood. The receptor comes from a middle-aged man who had recovered from COVID-19. The CDR3 bases are TGTGCCAGCAGCGTAGGCGCAGGGGGCTACAATTCACCCCTCCACTTT. This encodes CASSVGAGGYNSPLHF. The variable domain in full, with the rest retrieved from reference TRBV9 and TRBJ1-6, is DSGVTQTPKHLITATGQRVTLRCSPRSGDLSVYWYQQSLDQGLQFLIQYYNGEERAKGNILERFSAQQFPDLHSELNLSSLELGDSALYFCASSVGAGGYNSPLHFGNGTRLTVT.